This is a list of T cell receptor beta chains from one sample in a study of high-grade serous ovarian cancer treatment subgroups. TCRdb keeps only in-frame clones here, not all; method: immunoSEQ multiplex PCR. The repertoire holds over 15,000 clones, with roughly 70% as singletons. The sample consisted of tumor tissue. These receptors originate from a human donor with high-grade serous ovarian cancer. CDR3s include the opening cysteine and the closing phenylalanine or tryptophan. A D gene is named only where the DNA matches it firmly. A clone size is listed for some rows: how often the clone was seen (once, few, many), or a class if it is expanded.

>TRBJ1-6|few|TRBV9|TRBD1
CASSPRTGGNSPLHF
TGTGCCAGCAGCCCGAGGACAGGGGGTAATTCACCCCTCCACTTT
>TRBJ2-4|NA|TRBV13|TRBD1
CASSTGTGNIQYF
TGTGCCAGCAGCACCGGGACAGGAAATATTCAGTACTTC
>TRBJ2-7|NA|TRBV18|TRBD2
CASSPRGLSEQYF
TGTGCCAGCTCACCACGGGGACTAAGCGAGCAGTACTTC
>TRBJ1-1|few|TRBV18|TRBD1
CASSRGQGGTEAFF
TGTGCCAGCTCAAGGGGACAGGGCGGAACTGAAGCTTTCTTT
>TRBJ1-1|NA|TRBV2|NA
CASKGTGRVFGDTEAFF
TGTGCCAGCAAGGGAACAGGGAGGGTTTTCGGGGACACTGAAGCTTTCTTT
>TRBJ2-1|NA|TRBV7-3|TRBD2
CASSLGLAGGQREQFF
TGTGCCAGCAGCTTAGGACTAGCGGGGGGGCAGCGTGAGCAGTTCTTC
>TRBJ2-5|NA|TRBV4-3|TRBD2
CASSQGGLAGGRMLETQYF
TGCGCCAGCAGCCAAGGCGGGCTAGCGGGGGGGCGGATGCTAGAGACCCAGTACTTC
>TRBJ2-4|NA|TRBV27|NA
CASSFGGAKNIQYF
TGTGCCAGCAGTTTTGGAGGGGCCAAAAACATTCAGTACTTC
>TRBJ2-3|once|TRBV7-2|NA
CASSLVHSDTQYF
TGTGCCAGCAGCTTAGTCCATTCAGATACGCAGTATTTT
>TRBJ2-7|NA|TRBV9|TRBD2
CASSAYSGGDGEQYF
TGTGCCAGCAGCGCGTACTCGGGGGGGGACGGCGAGCAGTACTTC
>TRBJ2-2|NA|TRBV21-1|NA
CASTKKGTGELFF
TGTGCCAGCACCAAAAAAGGAACCGGGGAGCTGTTTTTT
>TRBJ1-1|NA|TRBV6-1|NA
CASSWTDLGDTEAFF
TGTGCCAGCAGTTGGACAGACCTCGGGGACACTGAAGCTTTCTTT
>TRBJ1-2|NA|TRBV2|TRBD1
CASSAGTGVTNYGYTF
TGTGCCAGCAGTGCCGGGACAGGGGTAACTAACTATGGCTACACCTTC
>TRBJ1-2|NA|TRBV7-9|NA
CASSTSPGHPVAGYTF
TGTGCCAGCAGCACGTCCCCGGGACACCCCGTGGCTGGCTACACCTTC
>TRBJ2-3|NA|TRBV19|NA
CASSIGTKADTQYF
TGTGCCAGTAGTATCGGGACAAAGGCAGATACGCAGTATTTT
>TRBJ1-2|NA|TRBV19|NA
CASSIQDGHGYTF
TGTGCCAGTAGTATTCAGGACGGGCATGGCTACACCTTC
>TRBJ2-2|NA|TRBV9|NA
CASSGTVMNTGELFF
TGTGCCAGCAGCGGGACAGTCATGAACACCGGGGAGCTGTTTTTT
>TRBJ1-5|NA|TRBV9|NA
CASSGRYSNQPQHF
TGTGCCAGCAGCGGCAGGTATAGCAATCAGCCCCAGCATTTT
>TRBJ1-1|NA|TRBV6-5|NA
CASSYGGLRAFF
TGTGCCAGCAGTTACGGAGGGCTGAGAGCTTTCTTT
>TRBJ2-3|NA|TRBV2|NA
CASRDIRDTQYF
TGTGCCAGCAGAGATATTAGAGATACGCAGTATTTT
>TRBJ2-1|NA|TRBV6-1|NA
CASTYFRDVYNEQFF
TGTGCCAGCACCTACTTCCGGGACGTTTACAATGAGCAGTTCTTC
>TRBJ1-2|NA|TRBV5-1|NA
CASSLGDIGSYGYTF
TGCGCCAGCAGCTTGGGGGATATAGGGAGCTATGGCTACACCTTC
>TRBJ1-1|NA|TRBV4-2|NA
CASSQERRATEAFF
TGTGCCAGCAGCCAAGAACGGAGGGCCACTGAAGCTTTCTTT
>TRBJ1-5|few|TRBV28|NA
CASSRTVSNQPQHF
TGTGCCAGCAGTCGGACAGTAAGCAATCAGCCCCAGCATTTT
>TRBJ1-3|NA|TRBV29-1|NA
CSVEGGHGNTIYF
TGCAGCGTTGAAGGAGGTCACGGAAACACCATATATTTT
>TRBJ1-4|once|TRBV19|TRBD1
CASSKGQPATNEKLFF
TGTGCCAGTAGTAAGGGACAGCCCGCAACTAATGAAAAACTGTTTTTT
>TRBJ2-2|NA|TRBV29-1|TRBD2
CSVDGLAGGRSGELFF
TGCAGCGTTGACGGACTAGCGGGGGGGCGGAGCGGGGAGCTGTTTTTT
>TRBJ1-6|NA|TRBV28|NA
CASSTPGGFYNSPLHF
TGTGCCAGCAGTACCCCCGGGGGCTTCTATAATTCACCCCTCCACTTT
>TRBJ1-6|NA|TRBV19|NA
CASRTGGNSPLHF
TGTGCCAGTAGGACGGGTGGAAATTCACCCCTCCACTTT
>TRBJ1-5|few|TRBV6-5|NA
CASRDTLNQPQHF
TGTGCCAGCAGGGACACCCTTAATCAGCCCCAGCATTTT
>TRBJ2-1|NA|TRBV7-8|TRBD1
CASSPGTGFTDEQFF
TGTGCCAGCAGCCCCGGGACAGGGTTCACAGATGAGCAGTTCTTC
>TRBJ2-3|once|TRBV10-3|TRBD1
CATGTVTDTQYF
TGTGCCACCGGGACAGTAACAGATACGCAGTATTTT
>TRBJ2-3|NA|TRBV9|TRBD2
CASSVGLAGYSTDTQYF
TGTGCCAGCAGCGTAGGGCTAGCGGGCTATAGCACAGATACGCAGTATTTT
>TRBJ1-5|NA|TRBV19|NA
CASSMQGSRRGTQHF
TGTGCCAGTAGTATGCAGGGGTCGCGCCGTGGGACCCAGCATTTT
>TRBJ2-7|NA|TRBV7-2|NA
CASTWSPANSYEQYF
TGTGCCAGCACCTGGTCTCCGGCGAACTCCTACGAGCAGTACTTC
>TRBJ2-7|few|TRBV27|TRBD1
CASSLSPGTGYEQYF
TGTGCCAGCAGTTTGTCCCCCGGGACAGGGTACGAGCAGTACTTC
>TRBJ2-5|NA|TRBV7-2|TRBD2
CASSLWASGGQETQYF
TGTGCCAGCAGCTTATGGGCTAGCGGGGGCCAAGAGACCCAGTACTTC
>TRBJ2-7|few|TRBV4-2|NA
CASSQELAWQQYF
TGTGCCAGCAGCCAAGAGTTGGCGTGGCAGCAGTACTTC
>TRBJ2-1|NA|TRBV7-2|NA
CASRPGTDTNEQFF
TGTGCCAGCAGGCCCGGGACCGACACTAATGAGCAGTTCTTC
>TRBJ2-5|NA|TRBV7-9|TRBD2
CASSAGGLIETQYF
TGTGCCAGCAGTGCGGGGGGGCTGATAGAGACCCAGTACTTC
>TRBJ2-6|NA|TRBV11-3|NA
CASSLGSTARAGANVLTF
TGTGCCAGCAGCTTAGGAAGTACAGCTAGAGCTGGGGCCAACGTCCTGACTTTC
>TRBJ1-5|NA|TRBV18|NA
CASSPWDSNQPQHF
TGTGCCAGCTCACCTTGGGATAGCAATCAGCCCCAGCATTTT
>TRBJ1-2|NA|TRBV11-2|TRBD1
CASSPGTGSYGYTF
TGTGCCAGCAGCCCTGGGACAGGGAGCTATGGCTACACCTTC
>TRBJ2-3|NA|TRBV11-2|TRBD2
CASSFRGGGTDTQYF
TGTGCCAGCAGCTTTAGGGGAGGGGGCACAGATACGCAGTATTTT
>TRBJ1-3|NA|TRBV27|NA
CASSRNRNSGNTIYF
TGTGCCAGCAGCCGGAACCGAAACTCTGGAAACACCATATATTTT
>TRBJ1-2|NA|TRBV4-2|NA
CASSQEFEVPAGYTF
TGTGCCAGCAGCCAAGAATTCGAGGTACCCGCCGGCTACACCTTC
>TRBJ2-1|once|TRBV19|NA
CASSMNGYNEQFF
TGTGCCAGTAGTATGAACGGGTACAATGAGCAGTTCTTC
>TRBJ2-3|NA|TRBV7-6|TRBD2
CASSATSGGAGDTQYF
TGTGCCAGCAGCGCGACTAGCGGGGGGGCAGGGGATACGCAGTATTTT
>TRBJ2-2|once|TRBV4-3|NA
CASSPWRGWNGELFF
TGCGCCAGCAGCCCCTGGAGGGGGTGGAACGGGGAGCTGTTTTTT
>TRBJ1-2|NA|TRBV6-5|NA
CASSAGAGGRGYTF
TGTGCCAGCAGTGCGGGAGCAGGAGGCCGGGGCTACACCTTC
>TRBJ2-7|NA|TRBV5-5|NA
CASSPGRTYEQYF
TGTGCCAGCAGCCCGGGACGAACCTACGAGCAGTACTTC